The subject of this entry is one TCR beta chain. Its antigen is unknown. The record has no base qualities; no much larger clone is one base away. The source of the sample is a study of a mutant IDH1 vaccine in newly diagnosed glioma listed by TCRdb under 2021. Background for the entire study: In the chemotherapy-containing groups, vaccination started alongside temozolomide cycles, whereas in patients who had radiotherapy alone it started 4-6 weeks after radiotherapy. Before enrollment, patients had received standard therapy of radiotherapy alone, temozolomide alone, or radiochemotherapy with temozolomide; most received the combination. Longitudinal TCRB deep sequencing was done for 25 to 30 treated patients, wherever samples were available for exploratory analyses. Peripheral blood was drawn at six visits: V03 (baseline), V05, V07, V10, V12 and V13. The week-35 safety follow-up was designated visit V12, and the week-47 end of study was designated visit V13. Of the approximately 29 treated patients, about 62% were male and approximately 40% were female, and a mean age of 40.4 years was recorded.

Paper-wide results and their limitations: Vaccine-induced immune responses across multiple MHC alleles were detected in about 92% of patients. It was noted by the authors that analyses of patient blood samples could not be reproduced owing to sample limitations. Changes in the top peripheral T cell clonotypes picked up by TCRB sequencing did not appear to be linked to pseudoprogression. Availability determined which PBMC samples were chosen for TCRB deep sequencing.

Libraries were constructed by the immunoSEQ multiplex PCR assay. Rearranged TCR beta chain sequences were amplified with the hsTCRB Kit following the manufacturer's protocol. Sequencing of TCRB libraries was carried out on an Illumina MiSeq. Processing in the source paper ran as follows. The kit vendor's proprietary platform handled demultiplexing, trimming and gene mapping. This is the immuneACCESS table as TCRdb keeps it, with only in-frame sequences that have V and J called. A part of the clones is gone; compared with another copy, unresolved V genes explain less than half, and the rest is unexplained. The V and J calls and clone size are taken from that table; D and trimming were inferred from the DNA. This sample has nearly 25,000 clones in its table, and roughly 80% of those were observed once. 3% to 4% of the sample rests with the top ten. The time point label of this sample denotes: week 47, end of study. Each vaccine dose was 300 ug of a 20-mer mutant IDH1 peptide in Montanide, given subcutaneously with topical imiquimod. Across visits V03 through V10, patients got a total of eight vaccinations, given in weeks 1, 3, 5, 7, 11, 15, 19 and 23. Donors had newly diagnosed WHO grade 3 or 4 IDH1-mutant astrocytomas with loss of nuclear ATRX. The samples were drawn from NOA16, a multicentre, single-arm, open-label phase I trial in Germany that tested a mutant IDH1 peptide vaccine in humans for the first time. Genomic DNA for TCRB sequencing was isolated from EDTA blood with the DNeasy Blood and Tissue Kit.

The junction carries 6 bases between V and J, which are trimmed by 3 bases and 5 bases respectively. The germline V gene (reference sequence) specifies DFQATT as CDR1 and SNEGSKA as CDR2. Reading from cysteine to phenylalanine, the CDR3 counts 11 amino acids. The only DNA kept is the CDR3, 33 bases in frame from the first base. The TCR comes from a man aged 40-55 years with glioma. Some clones in this sample may be carry-over from other donors' samples. Sequenced here: PBMCs, sampled from a glioma patient whose treatment included an IDH1 peptide vaccine. The V and J genes are TRBV20-1 and TRBJ2-3; perhaps TRBD2 is the D gene, with 5 bases matching. CDR3 protein: CSASGKDTQYF. The nucleotides read TGCAGTGCTAGCGGGAAAGATACGCAGTATTTT.